The clone carrying this TCR beta chain was seen at least ten times. This entry is derived from a study of T cells in Graves' hyperthyroidism and ophthalmopathy. The CDR3 regions of TCR beta were amplified from RNA transcripts. Using the HTBI primer set, a first-round RT-PCR was run on the TCR CDR3. One entry per CDR3 protein, called by TCRdb with MiXCR from the multiplex PCR reads. The table shows fewer than 450,000 distinct CDR3 sequences, with 15% to 20% occurring only once. Newly diagnosed patients aged 18 to 65 had hyperthyroidism of under 2 months' duration. Patients were excluded for uncontrolled infection, other autoimmune disease, pregnancy or lactation. The study collected blood at first hyperthyroidism diagnosis, before any ophthalmopathy symptoms arose. The germline CDR1 and CDR2 sequences are MDHEN and SYDVKM. The length of the CDR3 is 15 residues. Trimming took 6 bases from V and 5 from J; bases not matched to a gene: 10.

This clonotype was obtained from a woman younger than 45 with Graves' hyperthyroidism that later progressed to Graves' ophthalmopathy. What was sequenced was blood. The chain recombines TRBV28 with TRBJ1-2; 9 bases are shared with TRBD1. In DNA, the CDR3 is TGTGCCAGCAGGCCCGGGACAGGGCAGGGATATGGCTACACCTTC. Residues: CASRPGTGQGYGYTF.